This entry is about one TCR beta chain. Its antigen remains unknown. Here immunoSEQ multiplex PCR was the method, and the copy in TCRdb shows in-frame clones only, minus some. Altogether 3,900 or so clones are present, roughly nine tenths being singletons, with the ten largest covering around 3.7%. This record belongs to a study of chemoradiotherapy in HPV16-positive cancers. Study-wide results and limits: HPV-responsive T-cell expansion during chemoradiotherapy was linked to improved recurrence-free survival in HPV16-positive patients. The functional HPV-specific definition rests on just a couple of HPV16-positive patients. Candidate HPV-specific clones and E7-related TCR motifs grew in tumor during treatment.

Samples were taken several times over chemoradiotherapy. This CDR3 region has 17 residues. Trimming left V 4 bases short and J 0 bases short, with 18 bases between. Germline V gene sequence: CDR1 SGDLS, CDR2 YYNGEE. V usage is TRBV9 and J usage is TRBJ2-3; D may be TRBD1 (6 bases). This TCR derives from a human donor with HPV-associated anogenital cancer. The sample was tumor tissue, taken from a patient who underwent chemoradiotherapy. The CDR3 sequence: CASSFNQGKLSTDTQYF. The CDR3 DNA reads TGTGCCAGCAGCTTCAACCAGGGGAAGCTCAGCACAGATACGCAGTATTTT.